This is a list of T cell receptor beta chains from one sample in a study of vaccination effects on CD4 cells after COVID-19. Generated by immunoSEQ multiplex PCR, the TCRdb table keeps only in-frame clones and is missing some. The table shows some 70,000 clones, with 70% to 80% occurring only once. Their target antigens are unknown. The material was CD4+ T cells from PBMCs cultured without peptide, obtained after COVID-19 vaccination. Source of these receptors: a human donor who received a COVID-19 vaccine. CDR3s include the opening cysteine and the closing phenylalanine or tryptophan. Each record gives: CDR3 DNA, CDR3 protein, D gene, clone size, V gene, J gene. D genes are given only for firm matches. Clone size appears in some rows only: once, few, many, or a class for an expanded clone.

TGTGCCAGCCCAGGGGGCGATGGCTACACCTTC,CASPGGDGYTF,TRBD1,NA,TRBV6-4,TRBJ1-2
TGTGCCAGCAGCATGGACGACGCGGGGGTAGGCGGCTACACCTTC,CASSMDDAGVGGYTF,NA,NA,TRBV21-1,TRBJ1-2
TGTGCCAGCAGCCAGCGGGGGGGCGTCACCGGGGAGCTGTTTTTT,CASSQRGGVTGELFF,TRBD2,NA,TRBV3-1/TRBV3-2,TRBJ2-2
TGTGCCACCAGTGACCCTCGACTAGTGGCCGGGGAGCTGTTTTTT,CATSDPRLVAGELFF,NA,few,TRBV24-1,TRBJ2-2
TGTGCCAGCAGCCTGTCCGGGGGCTCGGGAGTCTCACCCCTCCACTTT,CASSLSGGSGVSPLHF,NA,NA,TRBV11-2,TRBJ1-6
TGTGCCATCAGGCCAGCGTTGGAGGGCAATCAGCCCCAGCATTTT,CAIRPALEGNQPQHF,NA,NA,TRBV10-3,TRBJ1-5
TGCGCCAGCAGCTTCCAGGGCGTAAATGAGCAGTTCTTC,CASSFQGVNEQFF,NA,NA,TRBV5-1,TRBJ2-1
TGTGCCAGCAGAAGACAGGACTTCTATGGCTACACCTTC,CASRRQDFYGYTF,NA,NA,TRBV5-6,TRBJ1-2
TGTGCCAGCAGCTTAAATGGGGAGACCCAGTACTTC,CASSLNGETQYF,NA,NA,TRBV7-7,TRBJ2-5
TGTGCCAGCAGTGAAGGTCAGTCTGGGGCCAACGTCCTGACTTTC,CASSEGQSGANVLTF,NA,NA,TRBV6-1,TRBJ2-6
TGTGCCAGCAGTGAAACGACGGGCGGGGAGCTGTTTTTT,CASSETTGGELFF,NA,NA,TRBV2,TRBJ2-2
TGTGCCAGCAGCCCCACTTTACAGGAGACCCAGTACTTC,CASSPTLQETQYF,NA,NA,TRBV21-1,TRBJ2-5
TGCGCCAGCAGATTGGGGACCAACACAGATACGCAGTATTTT,CASRLGTNTDTQYF,NA,NA,TRBV5-1,TRBJ2-3
TGTGCCAGCAGTTTATTTCCGGGGGGGAACACTGAAGCTTTCTTT,CASSLFPGGNTEAFF,NA,NA,TRBV27,TRBJ1-1
TGTGCCAGCAGCTTTAGGATATCTGGGGCCAACGTCCTGACTTTC,CASSFRISGANVLTF,NA,NA,TRBV7-2,TRBJ2-6
TGTGCCAGCAGCCCGACAGGGGGTCCTAATGAAAAACTGTTTTTT,CASSPTGGPNEKLFF,TRBD1,NA,TRBV7-9,TRBJ1-4
TGTGCCAGTAGCCTGAGTCACACTGAAGCTTTCTTT,CASSLSHTEAFF,NA,NA,TRBV19,TRBJ1-1
TGTGCCAGCAGTTACCCCAATCAGCCCCAGCATTTT,CASSYPNQPQHF,NA,NA,TRBV27,TRBJ1-5
TGTGCCACCCACAGGGACAATAGCAATCAGCCCCAGCATTTT,CATHRDNSNQPQHF,NA,NA,TRBV10-3,TRBJ1-5
TGCGCCAGCAGTGAGGAGGGTGCGGCCAACACCGGGGAGCTGTTTTTT,CASSEEGAANTGELFF,NA,NA,TRBV10-1,TRBJ2-2
TGTGCCAGCAGCTTGGTGACAAGACAAGAGACCCAGTACTTC,CASSLVTRQETQYF,NA,NA,TRBV5-4,TRBJ2-5
TGTGCCAGCAGTGTCCGACAAGAGCCCGATACGCAGTATTTT,CASSVRQEPDTQYF,NA,NA,TRBV27,TRBJ2-3
TGTGCCAGTAGTACAACTAAGGGGGCAGACTATGGCTACACCTTC,CASSTTKGADYGYTF,TRBD1,NA,TRBV19,TRBJ1-2
TGTGCCAGCAGTTACGGTCCCAGGGAAAACATTCAGTACTTC,CASSYGPRENIQYF,NA,NA,TRBV6-5,TRBJ2-4
TGTGCCAGCAGCCCGGGCCTAGACAGGACCCGTGGCAATGAGCAGTTCTTC,CASSPGLDRTRGNEQFF,NA,NA,TRBV5-6,TRBJ2-1
TGTGCCAGCAGCGTAGTACAGCGGGAGGAAGGGGAGCTGTTTTTT,CASSVVQREEGELFF,TRBD2,once,TRBV9,TRBJ2-2
TGTGCCAGCAGCTTCCTTTCGACCGTTTATAATTCACCCCTCCACTTT,CASSFLSTVYNSPLHF,NA,NA,TRBV11-2,TRBJ1-6
TGTGCCTGGCGGCGGCGGGGGGGCACGGAGACCCAGTACTTC,CAWRRRGGTETQYF,TRBD2,NA,TRBV30,TRBJ2-5
TGTGCCACCAGCAGAGGCAGGGACTACGGGGCGTATAATTCACCCCTCCACTTT,CATSRGRDYGAYNSPLHF,NA,NA,TRBV15,TRBJ1-6
TGTGCCAGCAGCTTAGATCCACAGGGAGTGAATGAAAAACTGTTTTTT,CASSLDPQGVNEKLFF,NA,NA,TRBV11-3,TRBJ1-4
TGTGCCAGCAGCGTAGTTGAGGACAGCGCAGTTATGAACACTGAAGCTTTCTTT,CASSVVEDSAVMNTEAFF,NA,NA,TRBV9,TRBJ1-1
TGTGCCAGCAGTGAATATTCCGGTGGCGGTAACTATGGCTACACCTTC,CASSEYSGGGNYGYTF,NA,NA,TRBV25-1,TRBJ1-2
TGTGCCAGTAGCCTAAAACAGGGGATGAGCTATGGCTACACCTTC,CASSLKQGMSYGYTF,TRBD1,few,TRBV19,TRBJ1-2
TGTGCCAGTAGTATCACAACAGGGGGGTCTAATGAAAAACTGTTTTTT,CASSITTGGSNEKLFF,TRBD1,NA,TRBV19,TRBJ1-4
TGTGCCATCAGTGAGAGCGCCGGGAGTTTAGCCAAAAACATTCAGTACTTC,CAISESAGSLAKNIQYF,NA,once,TRBV10-3,TRBJ2-4
TGCGCCAGCAGCCCGCGGGGGGACCCGGGTAATTCACCCCTCCACTTT,CASSPRGDPGNSPLHF,NA,NA,TRBV5-1,TRBJ1-6
TGTGCCAGCAGTGAGGTGATTGGAAACACCATATATTTT,CASSEVIGNTIYF,NA,NA,TRBV28,TRBJ1-3
TGCGCCAGCAGCCCCCGACCTACCCCTTCCTACAATGAGCAGTTCTTC,CASSPRPTPSYNEQFF,NA,few,TRBV5-1,TRBJ2-1
TGTGCCACCAGTGATCCAGGGAGCACAGATACGCAGTATTTT,CATSDPGSTDTQYF,NA,NA,TRBV24-1,TRBJ2-3
TGCGCCAGCACCGGACAGGGGATAAACTATGGCTACACCTTC,CASTGQGINYGYTF,TRBD1,NA,TRBV10-2,TRBJ1-2
TGTGCCAGCAGCTACGACAGGAACACTGAAGCTTTCTTT,CASSYDRNTEAFF,NA,few,TRBV9,TRBJ1-1
TGTGCCTGGACCCTGGGGGGGAATGGCTACACCTTC,CAWTLGGNGYTF,NA,once,TRBV30,TRBJ1-2
TGTGCCAGCAGCTTGGCCTCCGACAGGAGGGGAAACACCATATATTTT,CASSLASDRRGNTIYF,NA,NA,TRBV5-6,TRBJ1-3
TGTGCCAGTAGATCCCTGGGACAGCTCTCTGGAAACACCATATATTTT,CASRSLGQLSGNTIYF,TRBD1,NA,TRBV19,TRBJ1-3
TGTGCCAGCAGTGGTGGGTGGGTTCGGGGTAAGATGAACACTGAAGCTTTCTTT,CASSGGWVRGKMNTEAFF,NA,NA,TRBV2,TRBJ1-1
TGTGCCAGCAGTACAAATATCTATTCACCCCTCCACTTT,CASSTNIYSPLHF,NA,NA,TRBV27,TRBJ1-6
TGTGCCAGCAGCGTAGGAGCGGATTCACCCCTCCACTTT,CASSVGADSPLHF,NA,once,TRBV9,TRBJ1-6
TGTGCCAGCAGCCCCTTGGTTGGGGGACAAGAGACCCAGTACTTC,CASSPLVGGQETQYF,NA,NA,TRBV14,TRBJ2-5
TGTGCCACCAGTGTAGGACCAGGACAAGGGAACACTGAAGCTTTCTTT,CATSVGPGQGNTEAFF,NA,once,TRBV24-1,TRBJ1-1
TGTGCCAGCTCACACTCGGACAGTAGCAATCAGCCCCAGCATTTT,CASSHSDSSNQPQHF,NA,NA,TRBV18,TRBJ1-5
TGTGCCAGCAGCTTAGGAAGGACAGGGTACAATGAGCAGTTCTTC,CASSLGRTGYNEQFF,TRBD1,NA,TRBV7-2,TRBJ2-1
TGTGCCAGCAGTTTACGTTCCTACAATGAGCAGTTCTTC,CASSLRSYNEQFF,NA,NA,TRBV27,TRBJ2-1
TGCGCCAGCAGCTTCCTCGACAGGGGTGTCGGCGGGGAGCTGTTTTTT,CASSFLDRGVGGELFF,TRBD1,NA,TRBV5-1,TRBJ2-2
TGTGCCAGCAGCTTGACGGGGACAAACTATGGCTACACCTTC,CASSLTGTNYGYTF,NA,NA,TRBV7-9,TRBJ1-2
TGTGCCAGCCGCCGGTCGGGTGGCTACACCTTC,CASRRSGGYTF,NA,once,TRBV6-5,TRBJ1-2
TGTGCCAGCAGTCGGGGAACTAGCGGGGGGGCAGATACGCAGTATTTT,CASSRGTSGGADTQYF,TRBD2,NA,TRBV6-4,TRBJ2-3
TGTGCCAGCAGCCGTTCTCGGACGGCCGCGAACACCGGGGAGCTGTTTTTT,CASSRSRTAANTGELFF,NA,NA,TRBV7-2,TRBJ2-2
TGTGCCAGCAGCCGCGACGGGACAGGGACTGCCCAGTACTTC,CASSRDGTGTAQYF,TRBD1,NA,TRBV6-5,TRBJ2-5
TGTGCCAGCTCACTCAGCCCCGGCAATCAGCCCCAGCATTTT,CASSLSPGNQPQHF,NA,NA,TRBV18,TRBJ1-5
TGCGCCAGCAGCCAATTCGGCCTGAGGGAAAAACTGTTTTTT,CASSQFGLREKLFF,NA,NA,TRBV4-1,TRBJ1-4